The rows below give T cell receptor beta chains drawn from one sample of a study of cytomegalovirus exposure and HLA in healthy donors. Method: immunoSEQ multiplex PCR; TCRdb's copy keeps in-frame clones and lacks some. The data hold roughly 140,000 clones, with about 84% observed a single time. The sequenced material came from PBMCs. The receptors stem from a woman between 35 and 50 years old in good health and CMV-seropositive. Each CDR3 is given with its conserved first and last residue. D genes are given only for firm matches. The size field is filled for only some rows; it gives once, few, many or a size class.

>-|TRBJ2-5|TRBD2|TRBV30
TGTGCCTGGGGACTAGCGGGAGTCCCTACGCAAGAGACCCAGTACTTC
CAWGLAGVPTQETQYF
>-|TRBJ2-7|-|TRBV30
TGTGCCTGGGGAGGGACGGGGCAGGGAGTAAGCGAGCAGTACTTC
CAWGGTGQGVSEQYF
>-|TRBJ2-2|TRBD2|TRBV4-1
TGCGCCAGCAGCCAGTTAGCGGGAGGGAACACCGGGGAGCTGTTTTTT
CASSQLAGGNTGELFF
>-|TRBJ2-7|-|TRBV21-1
TGTGCCAGCATCGTCGACGAGACTAGCGGGAGGGCCTACGAGCAGTACTTC
CASIVDETSGRAYEQYF
>-|TRBJ2-4|-|TRBV28
TGTGCCAGCAGTTTTGGGGGGAACATTCAGTACTTC
CASSFGGNIQYF
>-|TRBJ1-2|-|TRBV4-2
TGTGCCAGCAGCCAAGAGGTAGGCAGGGGATTAGGTGGCTACACCTTC
CASSQEVGRGLGGYTF
>once|TRBJ1-2|-|TRBV11-3
TGTGCCAGCAGCTGGGACGGGAGCTATGGCTACACCTTC
CASSWDGSYGYTF
>-|TRBJ2-1|TRBD2|TRBV5-3
TGTGCCAGAAGCTTGGCACCCAAACCCCGGGGGGGCAACCCCTCCTACAATGAGCAGTTCTTC
CARSLAPKPRGGNPSYNEQFF
>-|TRBJ2-1|TRBD2|TRBV9
TGTGCCAGCAGCGTTATCACCGGACTAGCGGGAGCTGAGCAGTTCTTC
CASSVITGLAGAEQFF
>-|TRBJ2-3|TRBD1|TRBV5-4
TGTGCCAGCAACCGAGACAGGGCTAGCACAGATACGCAGTATTTT
CASNRDRASTDTQYF
>-|TRBJ2-7|-|TRBV7-2
TGTGCCAGCACCCTAGGCTCAGGGAAGGGGTACGAGCAGTACTTC
CASTLGSGKGYEQYF
>-|TRBJ2-1|-|TRBV9
TGTGCCAGCAGCCCAGGTGGGGGCGATGAGCAGTTCTTC
CASSPGGGDEQFF
>-|TRBJ1-2|-|TRBV29-1
TGCAGCGTTGCTTCAGGGGATGGCTACACCTTC
CSVASGDGYTF
>-|TRBJ2-7|-|TRBV7-9
TGTGCCAGCAGCCACCAGGGCGACGAGCAGTACTTC
CASSHQGDEQYF
>once|TRBJ2-3|-|TRBV28
TGTGCCAGCAGTTTAACTAGGGGCACAGATACGCAGTATTTT
CASSLTRGTDTQYF
>-|TRBJ2-1|TRBD1|TRBV18
TGTGCCAGCTCACCCAGACAGGGGGAAATCGGTGAGCAGTTCTTC
CASSPRQGEIGEQFF
>-|TRBJ1-4|-|TRBV28
TGTGCCAGCACCCTAAACAGGGTTAATGAAAAACTGTTTTTT
CASTLNRVNEKLFF
>-|TRBJ2-3|-|TRBV5-1
TGCGCCAGCAGCCGATCAACAGGGCCGGGACCCCATACGCAGTATTTT
CASSRSTGPGPHTQYF
>-|TRBJ1-4|TRBD1|TRBV7-9
TGTGCCAGCAGCTCCGGGGACAGATTAGAAGAAAAACTGTTTTTT
CASSSGDRLEEKLFF
>-|TRBJ1-5|-|TRBV7-3
TGTGCCAGCAGCTTAAAGGAGAGCAATCAGCCCCAGCATTTT
CASSLKESNQPQHF
>-|TRBJ2-3|TRBD1|TRBV28
TGTGCCAGCAGTACCGCCGGACAGGGGGCAAAAGATACGCAGTATTTT
CASSTAGQGAKDTQYF
>-|TRBJ1-2|-|TRBV29-1
TGCAGCGTTGGGGGGGGAGCAACTACCTATGGCTACACCTTC
CSVGGGATTYGYTF
>-|TRBJ2-1|TRBD2|TRBV6-6
TGTGCCAGCAGTTACTCCCTAGCGGGTCGGAATGAGCAGTTCTTC
CASSYSLAGRNEQFF
>-|TRBJ2-7|TRBD2|TRBV5-1
TGCGCCAGCAGCCCGGGGGGGACTAGCGGGAGTGGCGAGCAGTACTTC
CASSPGGTSGSGEQYF
>-|TRBJ2-2|-|TRBV7-2
TGTGCCAGCAGCTTGTCCGGGACTTCCACCGGGGAGCTGTTTTTT
CASSLSGTSTGELFF
>few|TRBJ1-1|-|TRBV5-1
TGCGCCAGCAGCCCTGATGGCTGGGGAGGGCAGGTTGAAGCTTTCTTT
CASSPDGWGGQVEAFF
>-|TRBJ1-4|TRBD1|TRBV6-1
TGTGCCAGCAGTGATCCCGGACAGGTTAATGAAAAACTGTTTTTT
CASSDPGQVNEKLFF
>-|TRBJ1-2|-|TRBV6-1
TGTGCCAGCAGTGAACGGGCCAGGGTCTATGGCTACACCTTC
CASSERARVYGYTF
>-|TRBJ1-4|TRBD1|TRBV5-1
TGCGCCAGCCAGGGGGCAACTAATGAAAAACTGTTTTTT
CASQGATNEKLFF
>-|TRBJ2-7|TRBD2|TRBV4-1
TGCGCCAGCAGCCAAGATATCAGCTTGTGGCTAGCGGGTCACGAGCAGTACTTC
CASSQDISLWLAGHEQYF
>-|TRBJ1-5|TRBD1|TRBV27
TGTGCCAGCAGTTTATCGCGACAGGGAATCAACCAGCATTTT
CASSLSRQGINQHF
>-|TRBJ2-6|-|TRBV28
TGTGCCAGCAGTTTATTAGGGGTCGGGGCCAACGTCCTGACTTTC
CASSLLGVGANVLTF
>-|TRBJ2-4|TRBD1|TRBV5-1
TGCGCCAGCAGCCCGACAGGGGTAAACATTCAGTACTTC
CASSPTGVNIQYF
>-|TRBJ1-3|-|TRBV30
TGTGCCTGGAGTCCCGTTTCCTCTGGAAACACCATATATTTT
CAWSPVSSGNTIYF
>few|TRBJ2-3|-|TRBV28
TGTGCCAGCAGCTATAGCGGATTGGGAGATACGCAGTATTTT
CASSYSGLGDTQYF
>few|TRBJ2-7|TRBD1|TRBV6-5
TGTGCCAGCAGGTCCGGGACAGACTCCTACGAGCAGTACTTC
CASRSGTDSYEQYF
>-|TRBJ2-7|-|TRBV6-1
TGTGCCAGCAATACCGCCGGGACAACCTACGAGCAGTACTTC
CASNTAGTTYEQYF
>-|TRBJ2-7|TRBD2|TRBV28
TGTGCCAGCAGAATTGAGCGGGGGTACTCCTACGAGCAGTACTTC
CASRIERGYSYEQYF
>-|TRBJ2-7|TRBD1|TRBV5-6
TGTGCCAGCAGCCCGCCCGGGACAGTCTTATACCCCTACGAGCAGTACTTC
CASSPPGTVLYPYEQYF
>-|TRBJ1-5|-|TRBV28
TGTGCCCTGCGCGCAGGGAGGGATCAGCCCCAGCATTTT
CALRAGRDQPQHF
>few|TRBJ2-2|TRBD2|TRBV27
TGTGCCAGCAGTTTAGCTGCGGGAGGTCTGGGGGAGCTGTTTTTT
CASSLAAGGLGELFF
>-|TRBJ2-1|TRBD1|TRBV29-1
TGCAGCGTTGAAGATCCCCGGCAGGGGGCGGGCAATGAGCAGTTCTTC
CSVEDPRQGAGNEQFF
>-|TRBJ2-7|-|TRBV2
TGTGCCAGCAGTGTGACTTTCTCCTACGAGCAGTACTTC
CASSVTFSYEQYF
>-|TRBJ1-4|-|TRBV5-1
TGCGCCAGCAGCTTAAACAGTGAAAAACTGTTTTTT
CASSLNSEKLFF
>-|TRBJ2-5|-|TRBV29-1
TGCAGCGTTGAGTTCTTGGGGAGCCAAGAGACCCAGTACTTC
CSVEFLGSQETQYF
>-|TRBJ2-3|-|TRBV29-1
TGCAGCGTTGAGGGTCGTAGGAGAACAGATACGCAGTATTTT
CSVEGRRRTDTQYF
>-|TRBJ2-1|-|TRBV18
TGTGCCAGCTCACCACCGTCCAGTCGGGATGAGCAGTTCTTC
CASSPPSSRDEQFF
>-|TRBJ2-7|TRBD1|TRBV14
TGTGCCAGCAGCCAGACAGGGGAAACCTACGAGCAGTACTTC
CASSQTGETYEQYF
>-|TRBJ2-7|-|TRBV6-8
TGTGCCAGCAGTTACTCGCAGGGGCCCTACGAGCAGTACTTC
CASSYSQGPYEQYF
>few|TRBJ2-2|-|TRBV21-1
TGTGCCAGCAGCCTACACAGGGGGCACGCCGGGGAGCTGTTTTTT
CASSLHRGHAGELFF
>-|TRBJ2-7|TRBD2|TRBV4-2
TGTGCCAGCAGCCAGGGAAGACTAGCAGACTACGAGCAGTACTTC
CASSQGRLADYEQYF
>-|TRBJ2-7|TRBD2|TRBV7-6
TGTGCCAGCAGCTTAGCCGCGGGACTAGCGGGAGGGCTCTACGAGCAGTACTTC
CASSLAAGLAGGLYEQYF
>-|TRBJ1-4|-|TRBV7-2
TGTGCCAGCACTTACCGCGGGGCAGGGCAAGAGGGAAAACTGTTTTTT
CASTYRGAGQEGKLFF
>-|TRBJ2-7|-|TRBV2
TGTGCCAGCAATCTTAATTTCGGCTACGAGCAGTACTTC
CASNLNFGYEQYF